The 13 T cell receptor beta chains reported below all come from one sample, sequenced in a study of blood T cell repertoires in COVID-19. Only in-frame clones appear in the TCRdb table, and some are missing; sequencing was by immunoSEQ multiplex PCR. The sample yields over 200,000 clones, 84% seen once. Material: PBMCs or T cells enriched from blood (not recorded which). Receptor source: a woman aged 40-49 years who had recovered from COVID-19.

The J gene is TRBJ2-3, the V gene TRBV14; 11 bases agree with TRBD2. The CDR3 is made up of 15 amino acids. J was trimmed by 4 bases and V by 4 bases; bases with no gene match: 4. CDR1 and CDR2 from the germline V gene are SGHDN and FVKESK. The CDR3 spells CASSPLLAGADTQYF. For the CDR3, the DNA is TGTGCCAGCAGCCCGTTACTAGCGGGAGCAGATACGCAGTATTTT.

This chain joins TRBV3-1 (or the pseudogene TRBV3-2) and TRBJ1-6; D possibly corresponds to TRBD1 (5 bases). Germline lookup yields CDR1 LGHDT and CDR2 YNNKEL (reference sequence). Trimming left V 3 bases short and J 7 bases short, with 13 bases between. The CDR3 extends over 15 amino acids. The chain's CDR3 is CASSQGWGTNSPLHF. For the CDR3, the DNA is TGTGCCAGCAGCCAGGGGTGGGGCACAAATTCACCCCTCCACTTT.

The V and J genes are TRBV11-2 and TRBJ1-2; a weak D match, TRBD1 (6 bases). V was shortened by 7 bases and J by 3 bases, with 15 bases between the two germline ends. This CDR3 is built from 14 residues. CDR1 SGHAT and CDR2 FQNNGV come from the germline V gene. CDR3 sequence reads: CASTRQALDYGYTF. CDR3 DNA: TGTGCCAGCACCCGACAGGCGTTGGACTATGGCTACACCTTC.

This chain links TRBV29-1 with TRBJ1-2; 8 bases match TRBD1. The CDR3 is made up of 13 amino acids. The V gene's germline CDR1 is SQVTM and CDR2 ANQGSEA. J was trimmed by 3 bases and V by 5 bases; bases with no gene match: 5. The CDR3 is CSVSGGPDYGYTF. The CDR3 coding sequence is TGCAGCGTTTCAGGGGGCCCAGACTATGGCTACACCTTC.

To note about this clone: The same CDR3 can be traced to other DNA sequences in this sample. The rearrangement joins TRBV7-2 to TRBJ1-5; D gene ambiguous. The V gene lost 1 base and the J gene lost 2 bases, with 6 bases spanning the gap. In germline, CDR1 is SGHTA, CDR2 FQGNSA. This CDR3 spans 14 amino acids. The DNA of the CDR3 is TGTGCCAGCAGCTTAGATAGAGGCAATCAGCCCCAGCATTTT. Encoded protein: CASSLDRGNQPQHF.

This chain connects TRBV24-1 to TRBJ2-2, with TRBD1 matching 9 bases. The CDR3 covers 17 residues. The germline V gene encodes CDR1 KGHDR and CDR2 SFDVKD. V shed 6 bases, J shed 3 bases, and the junction held 10 bases outside the gene matches. CDR3 sequence: CATSSPSGTGYTGELFF. As DNA, the CDR3 is TGTGCCACCAGTAGTCCCTCCGGGACAGGGTACACCGGGGAGCTGTTTTTT.

The chain has TRBV21-1 and TRBJ2-2; TRBD2 reflects the table's D call only, with no check against the DNA. TRBV21-1 is a pseudogene locus. CDR3 length: 17 residues. In DNA, the CDR3 is TGTGCCAGCAGCAAAGAGCTAGCGGGAGTTTCCACCGGGGAGCTGTTTTTT. Protein: CASSKELAGVSTGELFF.

The J gene is TRBJ2-7, the V gene TRBV5-1; perhaps TRBD2 as D (8 bases). The germline V and J ends were trimmed by 2 bases and 2 bases, with 11 bases remaining between them. Germline lookup yields CDR1 SGHRS and CDR2 YFSETQ. This CDR3 has 14 amino acids. The CDR3 loop reads CASSFSGTAYEQYF. The CDR3 DNA follows: TGCGCCAGCAGCTTTAGCGGGACAGCCTACGAGCAGTACTTC.

This clone was counted only a few times. The V call is TRBV19, the J call TRBJ1-5, with TRBD1 matching over 9 bases. J lost 0 bases, V lost 0 bases, and 9 bases had no gene match. This CDR3 contains 19 residues. Germline loops: CDR1 LNHDA, CDR2 SQIVND (reference sequence). Written as DNA, the CDR3 is TGTGCCAGTAGTATAGATCTGGGACAGGGAGTCTTTAGCAATCAGCCCCAGCATTTT. Protein sequence: CASSIDLGQGVFSNQPQHF.

This rearrangement joins TRBV9 to TRBJ2-7; 12 nucleotides line up with TRBD2. Germline V gene sequence: CDR1 SGDLS, CDR2 YYNGEE. The CDR3 has 15 residues. Unmatched junction bases numbered 3, after V lost 3 bases and J lost 2 bases. CDR3 DNA: TGTGCCAGCAGCGGAGGACTAGCGGGGCCCTACGAGCAGTACTTC. This gives the protein CASSGGLAGPYEQYF.

The chain couples TRBV7-3 to TRBJ2-4, with a weak D call TRBD1 (5 bases). CDR3 length: 17 residues. The V end was cut by 0 bases, the J end by 0 bases, with 12 bases between. Germline V gene lookup returns CDR1 SGHTA and CDR2 FQGTGA. This CDR3 reads CASSLTGRALAKNIQYF. In DNA, the CDR3 is TGTGCCAGCAGCTTAACGGGCAGGGCCCTAGCCAAAAACATTCAGTACTTC. The entire variable domain, with the rest obtained from reference TRBV7-3 and TRBJ2-4, is as follows: GAGVSQTPSNKVTEKGKYVELRCDPISGHTALYWYRQSLGQGPEFLIYFQGTGAADDSGLPNDRFFAVRPEGSVSTLKIQRTERGDSAVYLCASSLTGRALAKNIQYFGAGTRLSVL.

The chain couples TRBV5-1 to TRBJ1-4; TRBD1 matches at 9 bases. This CDR3 is built from 16 residues. Germline V lookup: CDR1 SGHRS, CDR2 YFSETQ. V shed 0 bases and J 3 bases; nucleotides not matched to a gene: 3. For the CDR3, the DNA is TGCGCCAGCAGCTTGGGACAGGGGGACTCTAATGAAAAACTGTTTTTT. Protein product: CASSLGQGDSNEKLFF.

This clone was observed a handful of times. The chain uses TRBV7-3 and TRBJ2-1, with 8 bases aligning to TRBD1. The CDR3 has 15 amino acids. In germline, CDR1 is SGHTA, CDR2 FQGTGA. V dropped 4 bases and J dropped 8; count of bases not matched to a gene: 10. Written as DNA, the CDR3 is TGTGCCAGCAGCTCGTATAAGGACAGGGTCCATGAGCAGTTCTTC. Translating it yields CASSSYKDRVHEQFF.